A single sample is the source of the 11 T cell receptor beta chains below, sequenced in a study of blood T cell repertoires in COVID-19. The assay was immunoSEQ multiplex PCR, and TCRdb's table has in-frame clones only and misses some. The sample holds roughly 170,000 clones; 70% to 85% are singletons and the top ten take 17%. The sequenced material came from PBMCs or T cells enriched from blood (not recorded which). Every receptor here comes from a woman in her fifties or sixties who had recovered from COVID-19.

The genes are TRBV28 and TRBJ1-6; possibly TRBD1 for D (6 bases). CDR3 size: 17 residues. Trimming took 3 bases from V and 0 from J, leaving 12 bases between them. The V gene's germline CDR1 is MDHEN and CDR2 SYDVKM. The CDR3 loop reads CASSFADRSSYNSPLHF. The CDR3 region has the DNA TGTGCCAGCAGTTTCGCCGACAGGAGCTCCTATAATTCACCCCTCCACTTT.

V gene TRBV6-1 combines with J gene TRBJ1-4, with 8 positions matching TRBD1. V shed 2 bases and J 8 bases; nucleotides not matched to a gene: 10. CDR1 is MNHNS, CDR2 SASEGT, per germline. The CDR3 loop spans 16 amino acids. The CDR3, as DNA: TGTGCCAGCAGTGAACCGGCGACAGGGGAAAGAGAAAAACTGTTTTTT. This sequence encodes CASSEPATGEREKLFF.

The gene calls are TRBV6-5 and TRBJ1-3; D gene uncertain. Trimming removed 7 bases from V and 4 bases from J, with 8 bases in between. Germline-derived CDR1 and CDR2 are MNHEY and SVGAGI. The CDR3 covers 12 residues. Here the CDR3 DNA reads TGTGCCAGCAACGGAGTAGGAAACACCATATATTTT. Translating it yields CASNGVGNTIYF.

The count of this clone is one. V is TRBV6-5 and J is TRBJ1-1, with D perhaps matching TRBD1 (5 bases). V lost 2 bases, J lost 7 bases, and 11 bases lay in between. The CDR3 covers 13 residues. The germline CDR1 and CDR2 sequences are MNHEY and SVGAGI. The CDR3 region has the DNA TGTGCCAGCAGTTACGCAGGGTCGGGTGAAGCTTTCTTT. Residues: CASSYAGSGEAFF.

The chain recombines TRBV12-3 or TRBV12-4 with TRBJ1-6; TRBD1 matches at 7 bases. The trim removed 5 bases at V and 13 bases at J, leaving 5 bases unmatched. The CDR3 runs to 12 residues. The CDR3 DNA reads TGTGCCAGCAGTCAAGGGGGCAAGCCCCTCCACTTT. Translated, it gives CASSQGGKPLHF.

The rearrangement joins TRBV3-1 (or the pseudogene TRBV3-2) to TRBJ2-4, with D perhaps TRBD2 (6 bases). Trimming pared 0 bases from V and 9 bases from J, leaving 9 bases between. Germline assignment: CDR1 LGHDT and CDR2 YNNKEL (reference sequence). The CDR3 runs 13 residues. The CDR3 sequence: CASSQERRGIQYF. The CDR3 nucleotides are TGTGCCAGCAGCCAAGAAAGGAGGGGCATTCAGTACTTC.

J is TRBJ2-1 and V is TRBV10-1; no reliable D call. Between the trimmed V and J ends, which lost 0 bases and 7 bases, there was a span of 7 bases. This CDR3 region has 13 residues. CDR1 is WNHNN and CDR2 is SYGVQD in the germline V gene (reference sequence). CDR3 protein: CASSESGRNEQFF. In nucleotides, the CDR3 is TGCGCCAGCAGTGAGTCCGGCAGGAATGAGCAGTTCTTC.

This clone has a handful of counts. V gene TRBV6-5 combines with J gene TRBJ2-5; D is unclear. Germline-derived CDR1 and CDR2 are MNHEY and SVGAGI. The germline V and J ends were trimmed by 7 bases and 1 base, with 13 bases remaining between them. The CDR3 length is 14 residues. The CDR3 sequence is CASTAHKPQETQYF. CDR3 nucleotide sequence: TGTGCCAGCACTGCTCATAAGCCCCAAGAGACCCAGTACTTC.

The DNA of the CDR3 is TGTGCCAGCAGCCCCATGACAGGAACCAACACTGAAGCTTTCTTT. This sequence encodes CASSPMTGTNTEAFF. V is TRBV7-8 and J is TRBJ1-1; tentative D call: TRBD1 (6 bases). Trimming cost V 5 bases and J 2 bases, with 15 bases left between them. The CDR3 sequence is 15 residues long. Looked up from germline, CDR1 is SGHVS and CDR2 is FQNEAQ.

The rearrangement joins TRBV5-1 to TRBJ1-4; D not certain. V lost 0 bases, J lost 5 bases, and 11 bases lay in between. CDR3 size: 15 residues. Per the germline V gene, CDR1 is SGHRS and CDR2 is YFSETQ. The CDR3, as DNA: TGCGCCAGCAGCTTGGCCAAGGTCGGGAATGAAAAACTGTTTTTT. This codes for CASSLAKVGNEKLFF.

The chain uses TRBV3-1 (or the pseudogene TRBV3-2) and TRBJ2-2, with 7 bases identical to TRBD2. The trim removed 0 bases at V and 4 bases at J, leaving 17 bases unmatched. Germline CDR1 reads LGHDT; CDR2 reads YNNKEL (reference sequence). The CDR3 loop spans 20 amino acids. The CDR3, as DNA: TGTGCCAGCAGCCAAGATGATAGCGGGCCCCGGCCGGGAGGCACCGGGGAGCTGTTTTTT. The encoded protein is CASSQDDSGPRPGGTGELFF.